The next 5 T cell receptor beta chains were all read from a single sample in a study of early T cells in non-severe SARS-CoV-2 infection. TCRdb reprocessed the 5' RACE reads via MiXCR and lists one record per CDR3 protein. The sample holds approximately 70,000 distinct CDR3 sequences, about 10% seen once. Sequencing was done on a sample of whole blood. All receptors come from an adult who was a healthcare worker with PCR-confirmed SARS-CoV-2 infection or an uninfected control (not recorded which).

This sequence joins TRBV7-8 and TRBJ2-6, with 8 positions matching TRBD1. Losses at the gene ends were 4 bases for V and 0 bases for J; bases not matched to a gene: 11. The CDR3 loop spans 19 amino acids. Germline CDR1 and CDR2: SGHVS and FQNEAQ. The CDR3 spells CASSSLDRGMTSGANVLTF. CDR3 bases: TGTGCCAGCAGCTCCCTCGACAGGGGAATGACCTCTGGGGCCAACGTCCTGACTTTC.

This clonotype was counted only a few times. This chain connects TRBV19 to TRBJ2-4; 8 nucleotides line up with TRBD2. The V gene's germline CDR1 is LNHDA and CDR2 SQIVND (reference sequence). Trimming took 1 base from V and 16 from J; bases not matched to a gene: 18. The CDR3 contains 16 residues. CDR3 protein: CASSIGARVAGSRNYF. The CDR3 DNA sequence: TGTGCCAGTAGTATAGGTGCGAGGGTAGCGGGGAGCCGGAACTACTTC.

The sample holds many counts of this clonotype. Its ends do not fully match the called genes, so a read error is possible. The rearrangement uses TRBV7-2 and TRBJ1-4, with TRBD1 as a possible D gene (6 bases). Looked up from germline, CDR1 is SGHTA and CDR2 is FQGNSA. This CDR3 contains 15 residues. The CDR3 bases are TGTGCCAGCAGCTTTGGTGGGACAACCAATGAAAAACTGTTTTTT. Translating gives CASSFGGTTNEKLFF.

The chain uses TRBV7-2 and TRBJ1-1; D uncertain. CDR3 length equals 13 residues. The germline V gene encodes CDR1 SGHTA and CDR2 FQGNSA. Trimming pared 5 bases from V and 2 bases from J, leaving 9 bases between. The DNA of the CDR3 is TGTGCCAGCAGCCCACAGTCTAACACTGAAGCTTTCTTT. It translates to CASSPQSNTEAFF.

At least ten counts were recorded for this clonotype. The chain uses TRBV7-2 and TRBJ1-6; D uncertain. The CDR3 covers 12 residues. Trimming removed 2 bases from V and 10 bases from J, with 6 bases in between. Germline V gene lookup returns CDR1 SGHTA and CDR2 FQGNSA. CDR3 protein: CASSLSRSPLHF. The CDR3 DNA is TGTGCCAGCAGCTTAAGTCGGTCACCCCTCCACTTT. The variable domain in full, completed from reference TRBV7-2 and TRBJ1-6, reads GAGVSQSPSNKVTEKGKDVELRCDPISGHTALYWYRQSLGQGLEFLIYFQGNSAPDKSGLPSDRFSAERTGGSVSTLTIQRTQQEDSAVYLCASSLSRSPLHFGNGTRLTVT.